One and the same sample provided the 29 T cell receptor beta chains below, sequenced in a study of neoadjuvant anti-PD-1 for oral cavity cancer (dated by TCRdb to the early 2020s). Libraries were prepared through the immunoSEQ multiplex PCR assay. The table was pulled from immuneACCESS by TCRdb, which kept in-frame rearrangements only. Such tables lose some clones; where checked, under half of the loss comes from unresolved V genes, and the rest has no known cause. Across this sample there are tens of thousands of clones, with about 90% seen only once. Around 2.8% of the sample is held by the ten biggest clonotypes. This specimen's time point label, interpreted: after neoadjuvant nivolumab, at surgical resection. Sequencing was performed on PBMCs, taken after nivolumab (anti-PD-1) treatment. The receptors were gathered from a person between 40 and 80 years old with oral cavity squamous cell carcinoma.

The chain recombines TRBV27 with TRBJ1-5; TRBD1 aligns across 7 bases. CDR1 is MNHEY, CDR2 SMNVEV, per germline (reference sequence). This CDR3 is 17 amino acids long. The trim removed 4 bases at V and 6 bases at J, leaving 15 bases unmatched. The CDR3 nucleotides read TGTGCCAGCAGTTCCACCTGGTTTGCAGGGGGGAGTCAGCCCCAGCATTTT. The encoded protein is CASSSTWFAGGSQPQHF.

This clone was found once. The V gene is TRBV10-3, the J gene TRBJ2-1; D may be TRBD2 (5 bases). Per the germline V gene, CDR1 is ENHRY and CDR2 is SYGVKD. This CDR3 has 15 amino acids. The germline V and J ends were trimmed by 3 bases and 10 bases, with 19 bases remaining between them. The CDR3 DNA sequence: TGTGCCATCAGTGAACCTGATGTAGCGCGCCCGGAGCAGTTCTTC. Encoded protein: CAISEPDVARPEQFF.

For this clone: Other DNA sequences in the sample encode the same CDR3. The chain couples TRBV29-1 to TRBJ1-2, with TRBD1 matching over 8 bases. Germline V CDR1 and CDR2: SQVTM, ANQGSEA. The CDR3 extends over 13 amino acids. Trimming cost V 4 bases and J 4 bases; bases outside gene matches: 5. DNA of the CDR3: TGCAGCGTTGTCCGGACAGGGTCCTATGGCTACACCTTC. This codes for CSVVRTGSYGYTF.

The chain recombines TRBV4-1 with TRBJ2-1, with D uncertain. V lost 2 bases to trimming and J lost 4 bases, with 12 bases between them. The CDR3 runs to 15 residues. Germline V gene sequence: CDR1 MGHRA, CDR2 YSYEKL. CDR3 in DNA: TGCGCCAGCAGCCAAAACGCTCAAGTATACAATGAGCAGTTCTTC. Its protein product is CASSQNAQVYNEQFF.

A remark on this clone: At one boundary the junction diverges from the germline segment, which might be a read error. This chain joins TRBV2 and TRBJ2-7; TRBD1 matches 10 bases. Germline V gives CDR1 SNHLY, CDR2 FYNNEI. This CDR3 is built from 14 residues. The CDR3 region has the DNA TGTGCCAGCAGTGATCAGACCCAGGGGGACAGGGGCATCTTC. The encoded protein is CASSDQTQGDRGIF.

The genes are TRBV19 and TRBJ1-2; the D is unclear. From germline, CDR1 is LNHDA and CDR2 SQIVND (reference sequence). Trimming left V 4 bases short and J 0 bases short, with 9 bases between. The CDR3 is made up of 14 amino acids. As DNA, the CDR3 is TGTGCCAGTAGTAGATACGGATCTAACTATGGCTACACCTTC. It codes for CASSRYGSNYGYTF.

The rearrangement uses TRBV27 and TRBJ2-7, with 14 bases that match TRBD2. The V gene's germline CDR1 is MNHEY and CDR2 SMNVEV (reference sequence). V trimming: 10 bases; J trimming: 5 bases; junction bases outside the gene matches: 13. The CDR3 is 16 residues long. The CDR3 sequence is CATKRLGTSGRHEQYF. The CDR3 DNA follows: TGTGCCACCAAACGTCTTGGGACTAGCGGGAGACACGAGCAGTACTTC.

The chain uses TRBV11-2 and TRBJ1-1; D remains ambiguous. V was trimmed by 0 bases and J by 6 bases, leaving 11 bases between them. The CDR3 loop spans 14 amino acids. CDR1 and CDR2 from the germline V gene are SGHAT and FQNNGV. CDR3 region: CASSLDHWGSEAFF. Here the CDR3 DNA reads TGTGCCAGCAGCTTAGATCATTGGGGATCTGAAGCTTTCTTT.

The CDR3, as DNA: TGCGCCAGCAGTCCCGGGACTACCTACAATGAGCAGTTCTTC. This encodes CASSPGTTYNEQFF. The rearrangement links TRBV10-1 to TRBJ2-1, with 7 bases lining up with TRBD2. The CDR3 has 14 amino acids. The germline V gene has CDR1 WNHNN and CDR2 SYGVQD (reference sequence). The J segment lost 2 bases and the V segment lost 5 bases, leaving 3 bases of the junction unmatched.

The chain recombines TRBV7-6 with TRBJ1-2; D is perhaps TRBD1 (5 bases). The CDR3 consists of 14 residues. V gave up 5 bases and J gave up 8 bases, with 18 bases separating them. Germline-derived CDR1 and CDR2 are SGHVS and FNYEAQ. The CDR3 sequence is CASSEGSGGHGYTF. CDR3 coding DNA: TGTGCCAGCAGCGAGGGGAGCGGTGGGCACGGCTACACCTTC.

This clone was counted between two and nine times. The chain uses TRBV19 and TRBJ2-7; D gene unclear. Per the germline V gene, CDR1 is LNHDA and CDR2 is SQIVND (reference sequence). The length of the CDR3 is 14 residues. V lost 3 bases and J 3 bases, leaving 12 bases between the germline ends. The CDR3 DNA follows: TGTGCCAGTAGTATTCGCGACGGAGACTACGAGCAGTACTTC. Translation: CASSIRDGDYEQYF.

This chain joins TRBV5-1 and TRBJ2-1; TRBD2 matches 9 bases. Unmatched junction bases numbered 7, after V lost 4 bases and J lost 8 bases. This CDR3 comprises 14 residues. Germline V gene sequence: CDR1 SGHRS, CDR2 YFSETQ. The CDR3 sequence is CASSPGLAWDEQFF. The CDR3, as DNA: TGCGCCAGCAGCCCAGGACTAGCGTGGGATGAGCAGTTCTTC.

J is TRBJ2-5 and V is TRBV7-2; D gene uncertain. The CDR3 extends over 12 amino acids. Deletions cut 5 bases from V and 7 bases from J, with 11 bases between. Germline CDR1 reads SGHTA; CDR2 reads FQGNSA. In nucleotides, the CDR3 is TGTGCCAGCAGCCTGCTGCGTGGGACCCAGTACTTC. Protein product: CASSLLRGTQYF. Combining the CDR3 with reference TRBV7-2 and TRBJ2-5 gives the whole variable domain GAGVSQSPSNKVTEKGKDVELRCDPISGHTALYWYRQSLGQGLEFLIYFQGNSAPDKSGLPSDRFSAERTGGSVSTLTIQRTQQEDSAVYLCASSLLRGTQYFGPGTRLLVL.

This chain connects TRBV7-9 to TRBJ2-5, with 13 bases aligning to TRBD2. V was clipped by 4 bases and J by 5 bases; unmatched bases: 4. The CDR3 has 15 residues. Germline-derived CDR1 and CDR2 are SEHNR and FQNEAQ (reference sequence). For the CDR3, the DNA is TGTGCCAGCAGCTCGGGACTAGCGGGGTTGGAGACCCAGTACTTC. Amino acids: CASSSGLAGLETQYF.

The rearrangement joins TRBV19 to TRBJ2-5, with TRBD2 matching 7 bases. In germline, CDR1 is LNHDA, CDR2 SQIVND (reference sequence). The CDR3 loop spans 17 amino acids. Trimming at V came to 6 bases and at J to 5 bases, leaving 18 bases not matched to a gene. The CDR3 sequence: CASSLSSPRGLGETQYF. The CDR3 DNA reads TGTGCCAGTAGCCTCTCCTCCCCGCGGGGGTTGGGGGAGACCCAGTACTTC.

The CDR3: CASSFFANSGNTIYF. CDR3 bases: TGTGCCAGCAGTTTCTTCGCTAACTCTGGAAACACCATATATTTT. This chain links TRBV6-5 with TRBJ1-3, with D unresolved. Germline-derived CDR1 and CDR2 are MNHEY and SVGAGI. V gave up 4 bases and J gave up 0 bases, with 10 bases separating them. The CDR3 extends over 15 amino acids.

The chain employs TRBV7-8 and TRBJ2-3, with D tentatively TRBD1 (5 bases). V was clipped by 3 bases and J by 2 bases, with 27 bases between them. The length of the CDR3 is 20 residues. Per germline, CDR1 SGHVS and CDR2 FQNEAQ. For the CDR3, the DNA is TGTGCCAGCAGCTTGACCCGCCTTTGGGGCGCCACGACTTCCACAGATACGCAGTATTTT. Its protein product is CASSLTRLWGATTSTDTQYF.

The chain combines TRBV30 with TRBJ1-4; 7 bases fit TRBD1. This CDR3 contains 16 residues. V was clipped by 1 base and J by 0 bases; unmatched bases: 5. Per germline, CDR1 GTSNPN and CDR2 SVGIG (reference sequence). CDR3 protein: CAWSEGTAATNEKLFF. The CDR3 coding sequence is TGTGCCTGGAGTGAAGGGACAGCCGCAACTAATGAAAAACTGTTTTTT.

This chain uses TRBV5-1 with TRBJ2-7, with 7 positions matching TRBD2. The V gene end was trimmed by 4 bases and the J gene end by 4 bases; junction bases not matched to a gene: 8. The CDR3 runs to 14 residues. Germline lookup yields CDR1 SGHRS and CDR2 YFSETQ. The chain's CDR3 is CASSTGLVGYEQYF. In DNA, the CDR3 is TGCGCCAGCAGCACAGGACTAGTTGGGTACGAGCAGTACTTC. Based on the CDR3 plus reference TRBV5-1 and TRBJ2-7, the full variable domain is KAGVTQTPRYLIKTRGQQVTLSCSPISGHRSVSWYQQTPGQGLQFLFEYFSETQRNKGNFPGRFSGRQFSNSRSEMNVSTLELGDSALYLCASSTGLVGYEQYFGPGTRLTVT.

The rearrangement links TRBV9 to TRBJ2-2, with 7 bases aligning to TRBD1. Germline trimming cut 2 bases from V and 5 bases from J; bases unmatched to any gene: 9. CDR1 and CDR2 from the germline V gene are SGDLS and YYNGEE. The length of the CDR3 is 16 residues. In DNA, the CDR3 is TGTGCCAGCAGCGTTTTATCAGGGGGATGGACCGGGGAGCTGTTTTTT. It encodes CASSVLSGGWTGELFF. Based on the CDR3 plus reference TRBV9 and TRBJ2-2, the full variable domain is DSGVTQTPKHLITATGQRVTLRCSPRSGDLSVYWYQQSLDQGLQFLIQYYNGEERAKGNILERFSAQQFPDLHSELNLSSLELGDSALYFCASSVLSGGWTGELFFGEGSRLTVL.

V is TRBV11-3 and J is TRBJ2-1; TRBD1 agrees at 10 bases. J was trimmed by 7 bases and V by 3 bases; bases with no gene match: 9. From germline, CDR1 is SGHNT and CDR2 YENEEA. The CDR3 covers 16 residues. The CDR3: CASSFEPGTGVNEQFF. CDR3 coding DNA: TGTGCCAGCAGCTTTGAGCCCGGGACAGGGGTGAATGAGCAGTTCTTC.

In regard to this clone: Within the sample, other DNA sequences also encode this same CDR3. The chain has TRBV30 and TRBJ1-5; D is uncertain. The CDR3 is 14 amino acids. V was pared by 2 bases and J by 1 base, with 9 bases between. Germline V gene sequence: CDR1 GTSNPN, CDR2 SVGIG (reference sequence). The CDR3 is CAWSIGESNQPQHF. As DNA, the CDR3 is TGTGCCTGGAGTATCGGGGAAAGCAATCAGCCCCAGCATTTT. The full variable domain, in which reference TRBV30 and TRBJ1-5 provide the parts outside the CDR3, is SQTIHQWPATLVQPVGSPLSLECTVEGTSNPNLYWYRQAAGRGLQLLFYSVGIGQISSEVPQNLSASRPQDRQFILSSKKLLLSDSGFYLCAWSIGESNQPQHFGDGTRLSIL.

The CDR3 here is CASSLAGLANEQFF. For the CDR3, the DNA is TGTGCCAGCAGCTTAGCCGGACTAGCAAATGAGCAGTTCTTC. J is TRBJ2-1 and V is TRBV11-3; 8 bases map to TRBD2. The length of the CDR3 is 14 residues. J lost 7 bases, V lost 1 base, and 3 bases had no gene match. CDR1 and CDR2 (germline): SGHNT, YENEEA.

The rearrangement links TRBV19 to TRBJ2-7; 8 positions agree with TRBD1. The CDR3 is 15 amino acids. Germline CDR1 and CDR2: LNHDA and SQIVND (reference sequence). V was pared by 2 bases and J by 3 bases, with 6 bases of the junction left unmatched. This chain's CDR3 is CASSIIRTGRYEQYF. CDR3 nucleotides: TGTGCCAGTAGTATAATAAGGACAGGGCGCTACGAGCAGTACTTC.

The chain recombines TRBV10-3 with TRBJ1-1; TRBD1 matches at 8 bases. The V segment lost 6 bases and the J segment 4 bases; nucleotides outside the gene matches: 10. CDR3 length: 15 residues. CDR1 and CDR2 (germline): ENHRY, SYGVKD. This CDR3 is CAIRISTGVSTEAFF. The DNA for the CDR3 is TGTGCCATCAGGATATCGACAGGGGTGAGCACTGAAGCTTTCTTT.

The CDR3 protein is CATLNLETQYF. The CDR3 bases are TGTGCCACTCTGAACCTAGAGACCCAGTACTTC. V is TRBV6-1 and J is TRBJ2-5; D ambiguous. The CDR3 sequence is 11 residues long. Germline-derived CDR1 and CDR2 are MNHNS and SASEGT. V was shortened by 10 bases and J by 4 bases, with 10 bases between the two germline ends.

The V and J genes are TRBV29-1 and TRBJ1-6; D not resolved. The CDR3 has 12 amino acids. Looked up from germline, CDR1 is SQVTM and CDR2 is ANQGSEA. V shed 7 bases and J shed 7 bases, with 11 bases lying between them. Here the CDR3 reads CSAGDGNSPLHF. The DNA of the CDR3 is TGCAGCGCCGGAGACGGAAATTCACCCCTCCACTTT.

This clone was counted a few times. The chain recombines TRBV5-1 with TRBJ1-6; 7 bases map to TRBD1. Germline CDR1 SGHRS, CDR2 YFSETQ. This CDR3 spans 15 amino acids. Trimming cost V 4 bases and J 10 bases; bases outside gene matches: 11. CDR3 DNA: TGCGCCAGCAGCACCCTTGGAGGGGGCGAATCACCCCTCCACTTT. It codes for CASSTLGGGESPLHF.

This rearrangement joins TRBV5-1 to TRBJ2-1; 13 nucleotides match TRBD2. The junction had 9 bases not matched to a gene; V was cut back by 3 bases and J by 0 bases. Germline-derived CDR1 and CDR2 are SGHRS and YFSETQ. This CDR3 has 19 amino acids. CDR3 sequence: CASSSEGTSGTSSYNEQFF. CDR3 DNA: TGCGCCAGCAGCTCGGAAGGGACTAGCGGGACTAGCTCCTACAATGAGCAGTTCTTC. The full variable domain, its missing parts supplied by reference TRBV5-1 and TRBJ2-1, is KAGVTQTPRYLIKTRGQQVTLSCSPISGHRSVSWYQQTPGQGLQFLFEYFSETQRNKGNFPGRFSGRQFSNSRSEMNVSTLELGDSALYLCASSSEGTSGTSSYNEQFFGPGTRLTVL.